The source of this TCR beta chain is a study of cytomegalovirus exposure and HLA in healthy donors. Primers: 60 Vbeta forward and 13 Jbeta reverse. In the source study's methods: Approximately 80 million unique TCR beta chains, roughly 11 million of them shared, were counted by a later analysis. Assay used: immunoSEQ multiplex PCR; TCRdb lists only in-frame clones, some missing. V, J and clone size are those of that table, while D and trimming were read from the DNA. Among more than 85,000 clones, over 12% were seen once, and the ten largest hold 0.8% to 0.95%. V dropped 3 bases and J dropped 5; count of bases not matched to a gene: 5. The V gene's germline CDR1 is SGDLS and CDR2 YYNGEE. This CDR3 comprises 14 residues.

V gene TRBV9 combines with J gene TRBJ1-2; 9 bases are shared with TRBD1. This receptor was taken from a female donor in good health and CMV-seronegative. Sequencing was performed on PBMCs. The CDR3 DNA follows: TGTGCCAGCAGCGACGAACAGGGGGCGTATGGCTACACCTTC. It encodes CASSDEQGAYGYTF.